The 9 T cell receptor beta chains below all came from one sample that was sequenced in a study of T cells in women clearing cervical HPV infection. Profiling relied on immunoSEQ multiplex PCR, and the TCRdb table lists in-frame clones only, not all of them. This sample contains more than 30,000 clones. The specimen was blood buffy coat. All receptors derive from a woman between 18 and 75 years old with a cervical HPV16 infection that either progressed to CIN3+ or cleared (not recorded which).

With regard to this clone: From the germline J gene comes the end of the CDR3, since the read stops 3 residues before it. This sequence joins TRBV6-1 and TRBJ1-4; possibly TRBD1 for D (5 bases). The CDR3 consists of 18 residues. Germline lookup yields CDR1 MNHNS and CDR2 SASEGT. CDR3 region: CASSEARVPGSGANVLFF. Partial CDR3 DNA: TGTGCCAGCAGTGAAGCTAGGGTACCCGGCTCTGGGGCCAACGTA.

Of note for this clone: The read gets to within 3 residues of the CDR3 end, and the germline J gene fills in the rest. The chain uses TRBV28 and TRBJ1-4; no reliable D call. CDR3 length equals 15 residues. Germline V gives CDR1 MDHEN, CDR2 SYDVKM. CDR3 protein: CASSSSSNPVGQLFF. The sequenced part of the CDR3 DNA is TGTGCCAGCAGTTCTAGTTCAAATCCTGTCGGCCAA.

In regard to this clone: The observed sequence ends 3 residues before the CDR3 terminus, with the missing tail filled in from the germline J gene. The chain uses TRBV19 and TRBJ2-1; TRBD2 might be the D (6 bases). Germline lookup yields CDR1 LNHDA and CDR2 SQIVND (reference sequence). V was pared by 5 bases and J by 6 bases, with 11 bases between. The CDR3 loop spans 13 amino acids. CDR3 residues: CASSSQGGNEQFF. The sequenced part of the CDR3 DNA is TGTGCCAGTAGTTCGCAGGGAGGCAATGAG.

Remarks on this clone: Read sequence stops 3 residues before the CDR3 end, and the germline J gene provides the missing end. The chain combines TRBV7-9 with TRBJ1-1; D gene uncertain. The CDR3 runs 14 residues. Per germline, CDR1 SEHNR and CDR2 FQNEAQ (reference sequence). The CDR3 loop reads CASSLEGSLAEAFF. CDR3 DNA, as far as it was read: TGTGCCAGCAGCTTAGAGGGTTCCCTGGCGGAA.

In regard to this clone: One end of the junction varies from germline; a read error may be responsible. The DNA ends 3 residues before the CDR3 does, and the rest of the CDR3 is filled in from the germline J gene. This sample includes further DNA sequences coding for the same CDR3. V usage is TRBV6-7 and J usage is TRBJ1-3; possible D gene TRBD1, 6 bases. TRBV6-7 qualifies as an ORF whose function is uncertain. The CDR3 contains 15 residues. The CDR3 spells CASSLNRDAGNTIYF. CDR3 DNA (partial): TGTGCCAGCAGTTTGAACAGGGACGCTGGAAACACA.

On this clone itself: From the germline J gene comes the end of the CDR3, since the read stops 3 residues before it. The V call is TRBV20-1, the J call TRBJ2-2; the match to TRBD1 covers 7 bases. Germline CDR1 DFQATT, CDR2 SNEGSKA (reference sequence). V lost 4 bases, J lost 4 bases, and 3 bases stayed unmatched. The CDR3 runs to 13 residues. CDR3 DNA, as far as it was read: TGCAGTGCTAAGGGACAGACCACCGGGGAG. Translated: CSAKGQTTGE. The complete CDR3 reads CSAKGQTTGELFF.

A word on this clone: Read sequence stops 3 residues before the CDR3 end, and the germline J gene provides the missing end. V is TRBV5-8 and J is TRBJ2-7, with D possibly being TRBD1 (5 bases). The CDR3 runs to 14 residues. Deletions cut 5 bases from V and 2 bases from J, with 14 bases between. CDR1 SGHTS and CDR2 YDEGEE come from the germline V gene. The covered CDR3 bases are TGTGCCAGCAGACCTCGCAGGGTCCCCTACGAG. As protein: CASRPRRVPYE. The whole CDR3 region reads CASRPRRVPYEQYF.

Details on this clone: The read falls 3 residues short of the CDR3 end, and the missing part is taken from the germline J gene. V gene TRBV7-8 combines with J gene TRBJ2-7; D unresolved. V dropped 6 bases and J dropped 3 bases, with 9 bases sitting between them. Germline CDR1 reads SGHVS; CDR2 reads FQNEAQ. The CDR3 covers 12 residues. CDR3 sequence reads: CASSSAGYEQYF. The covered CDR3 bases are TGTGCCAGCAGTTCCGCAGGCTACGAG.

With regard to this clone: Read coverage stops 3 residues before the CDR3 terminus; the germline J gene supplies the remainder. The V and J genes are TRBV5-1 and TRBJ2-3; possibly TRBD1 for D (5 bases). Germline V gene data show CDR1 as SGHRS and CDR2 as YFSETQ. V lost 0 bases to trimming and J lost 1 base, with 6 bases between them. The CDR3 runs to 14 residues. CDR3 sequence reads: CASSLVQGTDTQYF. CDR3 bases read: TGCGCCAGCAGCTTGGTACAGGGCACAGATACG.